What follows describes a single T cell receptor (beta chain). Its antigen remains unidentified. V was clipped by 5 bases and J by 2 bases, with 5 bases between them. The germline CDR1 and CDR2 sequences are KGHSH and LQKENI. The CDR3 length is 12 residues. Using immunoSEQ multiplex PCR, the repertoire was profiled, and TCRdb retains in-frame clones only, with some absent. Of roughly 30,000 clones listed, roughly 90% are singletons. The time point here: week 5, during vaccination. Mutant IDH1 20-mer peptide, at 300 ug, made up each vaccine dose, with topical imiquimod. These data are taken from a study of a mutant IDH1 vaccine in newly diagnosed glioma. About the research overall: The start of vaccination came 4-6 weeks after radiotherapy alone, or with temozolomide cycles.

The receptor's source is a woman aged 35 to 49 with glioma. Some clones in this sample may be carry-over from other donors' samples. The chain has TRBV18 and TRBJ2-3; D is unresolved. The sequencing used peripheral blood mononuclear cells (PBMCs), collected from a glioma patient whose treatment included an IDH1 peptide vaccine. The CDR3 region has the DNA TGTGCCAGCTCAGACCTCACAGATACGCAGTATTTT. Translated: CASSDLTDTQYF.